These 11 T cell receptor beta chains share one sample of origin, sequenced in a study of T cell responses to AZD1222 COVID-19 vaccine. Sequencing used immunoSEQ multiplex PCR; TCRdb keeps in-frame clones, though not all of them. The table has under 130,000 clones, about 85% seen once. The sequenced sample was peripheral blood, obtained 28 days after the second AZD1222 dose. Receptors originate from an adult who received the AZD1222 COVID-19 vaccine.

CDR3 residues: CASSLWGDLGYSEKLFF. The CDR3 DNA sequence: TGTGCCAGCAGTTTATGGGGTGACTTGGGATATAGTGAAAAACTGTTTTTT. The chain links TRBV27 to TRBJ1-4; the D is unclear. The CDR3 extends over 17 amino acids. The ends were cut back, 1 base at V and 7 bases at J, with 19 bases in the middle. Germline V gene sequence: CDR1 MNHEY, CDR2 SMNVEV (reference sequence). The full variable domain, rest sourced from reference TRBV27 and TRBJ1-4, is EAQVTQNPRYLITVTGKKLTVTCSQNMNHEYMSWYRQDPGLGLRQIYYSMNVEVTDKGDVPEGYKVSRKEKRNFPLILESPSPNQTSLYFCASSLWGDLGYSEKLFFGSGTQLSVL.

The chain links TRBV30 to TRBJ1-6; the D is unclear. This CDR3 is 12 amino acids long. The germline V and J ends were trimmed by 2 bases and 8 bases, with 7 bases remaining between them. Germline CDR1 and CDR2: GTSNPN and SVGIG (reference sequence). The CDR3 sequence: CAWSQEDSPLHF. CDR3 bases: TGTGCCTGGAGTCAAGAGGATTCACCCCTCCACTTT. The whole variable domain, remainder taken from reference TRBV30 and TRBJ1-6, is SQTIHQWPATLVQPVGSPLSLECTVEGTSNPNLYWYRQAAGRGLQLLFYSVGIGQISSEVPQNLSASRPQDRQFILSSKKLLLSDSGFYLCAWSQEDSPLHFGNGTRLTVT.

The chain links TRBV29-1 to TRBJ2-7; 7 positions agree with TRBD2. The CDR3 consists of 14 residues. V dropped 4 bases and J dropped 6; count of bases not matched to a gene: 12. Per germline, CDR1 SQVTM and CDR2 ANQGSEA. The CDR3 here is CSVVGLEAGREQYF. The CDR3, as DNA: TGCAGCGTTGTAGGACTAGAGGCTGGTCGCGAGCAGTACTTC.

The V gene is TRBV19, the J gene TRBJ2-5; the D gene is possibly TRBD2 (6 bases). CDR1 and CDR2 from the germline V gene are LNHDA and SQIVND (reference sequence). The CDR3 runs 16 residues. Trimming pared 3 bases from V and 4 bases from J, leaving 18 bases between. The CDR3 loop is CASSMGLQLRRETQYF. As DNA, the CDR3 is TGTGCCAGTAGTATGGGACTCCAATTGAGGCGAGAGACCCAGTACTTC.

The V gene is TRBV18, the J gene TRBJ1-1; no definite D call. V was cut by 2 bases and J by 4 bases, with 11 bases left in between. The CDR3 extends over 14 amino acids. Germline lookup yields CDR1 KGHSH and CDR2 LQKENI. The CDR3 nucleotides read TGTGCCAGCTCACCAAGGAGCGGTTCCACTGAAGCTTTCTTT. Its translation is CASSPRSGSTEAFF.

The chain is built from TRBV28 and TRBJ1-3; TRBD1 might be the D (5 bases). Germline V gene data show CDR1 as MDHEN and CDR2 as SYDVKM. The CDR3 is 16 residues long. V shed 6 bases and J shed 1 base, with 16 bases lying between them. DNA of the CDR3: TGTGCCAGCAGCAGACGGGCAGGGAGTTCTGGAAACACCATATATTTT. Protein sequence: CASSRRAGSSGNTIYF.

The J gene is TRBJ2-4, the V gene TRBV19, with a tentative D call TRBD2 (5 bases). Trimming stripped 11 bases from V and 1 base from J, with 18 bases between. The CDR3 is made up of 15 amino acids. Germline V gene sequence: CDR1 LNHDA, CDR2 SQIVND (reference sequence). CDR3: CASQGGSGAKNIQYF. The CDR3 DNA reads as TGTGCCTCACAAGGTGGATCGGGGGCCAAAAACATTCAGTACTTC.

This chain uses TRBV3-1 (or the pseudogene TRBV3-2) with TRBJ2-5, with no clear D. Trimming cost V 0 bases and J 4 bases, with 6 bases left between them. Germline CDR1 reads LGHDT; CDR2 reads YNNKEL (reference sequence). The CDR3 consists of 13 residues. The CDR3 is CASSQEAAETQYF. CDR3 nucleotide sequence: TGTGCCAGCAGCCAAGAAGCTGCAGAGACCCAGTACTTC.

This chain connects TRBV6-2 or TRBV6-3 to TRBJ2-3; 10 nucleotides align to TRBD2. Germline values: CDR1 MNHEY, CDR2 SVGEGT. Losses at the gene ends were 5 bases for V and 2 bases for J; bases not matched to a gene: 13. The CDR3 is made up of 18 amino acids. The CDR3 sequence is CASSPKPLLAGYTDTQYF. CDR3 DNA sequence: TGTGCCAGCAGTCCGAAACCATTACTAGCGGGATACACAGATACGCAGTATTTT.

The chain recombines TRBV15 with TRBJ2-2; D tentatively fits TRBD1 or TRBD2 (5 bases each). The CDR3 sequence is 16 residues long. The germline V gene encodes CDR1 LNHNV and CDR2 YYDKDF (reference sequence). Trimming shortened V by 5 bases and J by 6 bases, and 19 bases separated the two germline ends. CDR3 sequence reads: CATSQSRDRGPGELFF. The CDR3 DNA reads TGTGCCACCAGCCAGAGTCGGGACCGAGGGCCCGGGGAGCTGTTTTTT.

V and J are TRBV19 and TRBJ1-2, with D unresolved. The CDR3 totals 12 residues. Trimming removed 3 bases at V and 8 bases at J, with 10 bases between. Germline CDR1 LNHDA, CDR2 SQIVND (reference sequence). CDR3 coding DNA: TGTGCCAGTAGTATCGTCGGGGTAGGCTACACCTTC. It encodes CASSIVGVGYTF.